This T cell receptor (beta chain) was observed in a study of T cell responses to AZD1222 COVID-19 vaccine. Details on this clone: Its antigen is still unknown.

The V gene's germline CDR1 is GTSNPN and CDR2 SVGIG (reference sequence). The J segment lost 8 bases and the V segment lost 3 bases, leaving 14 bases of the junction unmatched. There are 15 residues in the CDR3. General study results and limits: It should be noted that donors were predominantly white British and more often female, and clonal diversity was possibly underestimated.

TCRdb's table, derived via immunoSEQ multiplex PCR, lists solely in-frame clones and lacks some. The sample has 130,000 to 150,000 clones, 90% seen once. This TCR was recovered from an adult in good health. The source was peripheral blood, collected on day 0 of AZD1222 vaccination. The gene calls are TRBV30 and TRBJ2-7, with 9 bases that match TRBD1. CDR3 sequence (DNA): TGTGCCTGGAGAGAATCGACAGGGGGAAATTACAAGCAGTACTTC. Its protein is CAWRESTGGNYKQYF.